A single sample is the source of the 26 T cell receptor beta chains below, sequenced in a study of cytomegalovirus exposure and HLA in healthy donors. PCR employed 60 Vbeta and 13 Jbeta primers. Data came from immunoSEQ multiplex PCR; TCRdb stores just in-frame clones and leaves some out. Of approximately 160,000 clones in the sample, about 80% were seen once. Sequencing was carried out using PBMCs. These receptors were obtained from a male donor in good health and CMV-seronegative.

The sample holds one count of this clone. The V and J genes are TRBV7-9 and TRBJ2-3, with TRBD2 identical over 10 bases. This CDR3 spans 15 amino acids. With 6 bases clipped from V and 2 bases from J, the junction kept 5 bases outside the gene matches. Germline-derived CDR1 and CDR2 are SEHNR and FQNEAQ (reference sequence). CDR3 sequence reads: CASRGGLADTDTQYF. The CDR3 region has the DNA TGTGCCAGCAGGGGTGGACTAGCGGACACAGATACGCAGTATTTT.

The chain combines TRBV27 with TRBJ1-1, with 7 bases identical to TRBD1. Losses at the gene ends were 5 bases for V and 4 bases for J; bases not matched to a gene: 7. This CDR3 has 14 residues. Germline CDR1 and CDR2: MNHEY and SMNVEV (reference sequence). CDR3 bases: TGTGCCAGCAGTCGGGACAGATGGGGCACTGAAGCTTTCTTT. Its protein product is CASSRDRWGTEAFF.

A note on this clone: The sample contains more than one DNA sequence encoding this CDR3. The chain is built from TRBV9 and TRBJ2-3; tentative D call: TRBD1 (5 bases). V was trimmed by 0 bases and J by 6 bases, leaving 5 bases between them. The CDR3 consists of 12 residues. CDR1 is SGDLS and CDR2 is YYNGEE in the germline V gene. For the CDR3, the DNA is TGTGCCAGCAGCGTAGACAGGGATACGCAGTATTTT. This gives the protein CASSVDRDTQYF. The whole variable domain, remainder taken from reference TRBV9 and TRBJ2-3, is DSGVTQTPKHLITATGQRVTLRCSPRSGDLSVYWYQQSLDQGLQFLIQYYNGEERAKGNILERFSAQQFPDLHSELNLSSLELGDSALYFCASSVDRDTQYFGPGTRLTVL.

V is TRBV27 and J is TRBJ1-1; D unresolved. In germline, CDR1 is MNHEY, CDR2 SMNVEV (reference sequence). The CDR3 spans 16 residues. Trimming removed 8 bases from V and 0 bases from J, with 19 bases in between. The CDR3 DNA is TGTGCCAGCGGTGCAGTCGTTTCGGGGATGAACACTGAAGCTTTCTTT. Translating it yields CASGAVVSGMNTEAFF.

The genes are TRBV9 and TRBJ1-6; a possible D gene is TRBD1 (5 bases). This CDR3 contains 15 residues. V gave up 1 base and J gave up 8 bases, with 13 bases separating them. Germline V lookup: CDR1 SGDLS, CDR2 YYNGEE. The CDR3 reads CASSVSAREDSPLHF. DNA of the CDR3: TGTGCCAGCAGCGTATCGGCCAGGGAGGATTCACCCCTCCACTTT.

In DNA form, the CDR3 reads TGTGCCAGCAGCTTAGGACTAGCGAGCACCGGGGAGCTGTTTTTT. Amino acids: CASSLGLASTGELFF. The chain recombines TRBV7-8 with TRBJ2-2, with TRBD2 identical over 8 bases. The CDR3 consists of 15 residues. The ends lost 1 base at V and 4 bases at J; junction bases unmatched: 2. Germline V gene data show CDR1 as SGHVS and CDR2 as FQNEAQ. The full variable domain, completed using reference TRBV7-8 and TRBJ2-2, is GAGVSQSPRYKVAKRGQDVALRCDPISGHVSLFWYQQALGQGPEFLTYFQNEAQLDKSGLPSDRFFAERPEGSVSTLKIQRTQQEDSAVYLCASSLGLASTGELFFGEGSRLTVL.

This clone has more than one count but fewer than ten. For the CDR3, the DNA is TGTGCCAGTGGTGGGGATGGGAGGGAAAAACTGTTTTTT. As protein: CASGGDGREKLFF. This rearrangement joins TRBV19 to TRBJ1-4, with D uncertain. The CDR3 has 13 amino acids. Germline V gives CDR1 LNHDA, CDR2 SQIVND (reference sequence). Trimming stripped 8 bases from V and 8 bases from J, with 15 bases between.

In this sample, this clone turned up once. This chain joins TRBV18 and TRBJ2-7; a weak D match, TRBD2 (7 bases). In germline, CDR1 is KGHSH, CDR2 LQKENI. Trimming cost V 2 bases and J 3 bases, with 14 bases left between them. The CDR3 contains 15 residues. This CDR3 is CASSPIGGASYEQYF. CDR3 DNA: TGTGCCAGCTCACCAATTGGGGGGGCAAGCTACGAGCAGTACTTC.

The sample holds one count of this clone. The V gene is TRBV10-3, the J gene TRBJ1-1; D may be TRBD1 (6 bases). The V end was cut by 6 bases, the J end by 2 bases, with 13 bases between. The CDR3 is made up of 14 amino acids. Germline CDR1 and CDR2: ENHRY and SYGVKD. The CDR3 sequence is CAISLGQTNTEAFF. The CDR3 region has the DNA TGTGCCATCAGCCTCGGACAGACAAACACTGAAGCTTTCTTT.

The CDR3 DNA sequence: TGCGCCAGCAGCTCGGGTTCTGTGGTGAGGACCCAGTACTTC. Its translation: CASSSGSVVRTQYF. V gene TRBV5-1 combines with J gene TRBJ2-5; D unresolved. The germline V gene has CDR1 SGHRS and CDR2 YFSETQ. This CDR3 region has 14 residues. V lost 3 bases and J 7 bases, leaving 16 bases between the germline ends.

In this sample, this clone turned up a few times. The chain uses TRBV18 and TRBJ2-5, with a possible D match to TRBD1 (5 bases). Matching the DNA end better, TRBJ2-7 makes the J call doubtful. Germline CDR1 is KGHSH and CDR2 is LQKENI. The CDR3 runs to 14 residues. The CDR3 is CASSPLFQGYEQYF. CDR3 bases: TGTGCCAGCTCACCACTTTTCCAGGGTTACGAGCAGTACTTC.

The chain recombines TRBV6-6 with TRBJ1-2; D call uncertain. The CDR3 sequence is 13 residues long. V was clipped by 6 bases and J by 3 bases, with 11 bases between them. Germline V gene sequence: CDR1 MNHNY, CDR2 SVGAGI (reference sequence). CDR3 DNA sequence: TGTGCCAGCAGCCTCGCGAGGGACTATGGCTACACCTTC. The encoded protein is CASSLARDYGYTF.

This chain connects TRBV20-1 to TRBJ2-7; 10 bases agree with TRBD1. CDR1 and CDR2 (germline): DFQATT, SNEGSKA (reference sequence). The CDR3 contains 11 residues. The V segment lost 6 bases and the J segment 9 bases; nucleotides outside the gene matches: 5. CDR3 bases: TGCAGTGCGTGGGACAGGGGAGGGCAGTACTTC. This gives the protein CSAWDRGGQYF.

The chain has TRBV14 and TRBJ1-2; no definite D call. The V gene lost 6 bases and the J gene lost 3 bases, with 14 bases spanning the gap. Germline loops: CDR1 SGHDN, CDR2 FVKESK. There are 14 residues in the CDR3. Here the CDR3 reads CASSLSPGDYGYTF. DNA for the CDR3: TGTGCCAGCAGTCTATCCCCCGGGGACTATGGCTACACCTTC.

In DNA form, the CDR3 reads TGTGCCAGCAGTATGAACACAGGGGGCACAGATACGCAGTATTTT. It translates to CASSMNTGGTDTQYF. The genes are TRBV6-5 and TRBJ2-3, with 7 nucleotides matching TRBD1. V gave up 5 bases and J gave up 1 base; unmatched junction bases: 6. The CDR3 has 15 residues. The germline CDR1 and CDR2 sequences are MNHEY and SVGAGI.

The gene calls are TRBV5-4 and TRBJ2-1, with D hard to call. Trimming removed 0 bases from V and 7 bases from J, with 8 bases in between. The CDR3 spans 13 residues. Germline V CDR1 and CDR2: SGHNT, YYREEE (reference sequence). Written as DNA, the CDR3 is TGTGCCAGCAGCTTGGACCTAATGAATGAGCAGTTCTTC. It yields the protein CASSLDLMNEQFF.

This rearrangement joins TRBV5-1 to TRBJ1-1, with a possible D match to TRBD1 (5 bases). Germline CDR1 reads SGHRS; CDR2 reads YFSETQ. This CDR3 spans 14 amino acids. The V and J ends lost 4 bases and 5 bases respectively, with 15 bases between them. Here the CDR3 reads CASSPVQGGTEAFF. The CDR3 nucleotides read TGCGCCAGCAGCCCGGTCCAGGGTGGTACTGAAGCTTTCTTT.

J is TRBJ2-2 and V is TRBV9; 7 bases are shared with TRBD1. The germline V gene has CDR1 SGDLS and CDR2 YYNGEE. The J segment lost 7 bases and the V segment lost 4 bases, leaving 4 bases of the junction unmatched. This CDR3 is 13 amino acids long. CDR3 loop: CASSTYRGGELFF. Written as DNA, the CDR3 is TGTGCCAGCAGCACGTACAGGGGCGGGGAGCTGTTTTTT.

This sequence joins TRBV18 and TRBJ1-1; D possibly corresponds to TRBD1 (6 bases). Trimming cost V 3 bases and J 6 bases, with 20 bases left between them. CDR1 KGHSH and CDR2 LQKENI come from the germline V gene. This CDR3 region has 16 residues. CDR3 residues: CASSPVGGASRAEAFF. The CDR3, as DNA: TGTGCCAGCTCACCCGTTGGGGGGGCCAGTAGGGCTGAAGCTTTCTTT.

The chain carries TRBV7-9 and TRBJ2-7; no firm D call. Trimming removed 5 bases at V and 4 bases at J, with 9 bases between. This CDR3 has 12 amino acids. CDR1 is SEHNR, CDR2 FQNEAQ, per germline (reference sequence). The CDR3 region is CASSEDIYEQYF. The CDR3, as DNA: TGTGCCAGCAGCGAAGACATTTACGAGCAGTACTTC.

Turning to this clone: The same CDR3 can be traced to other DNA sequences in this sample. The V and J genes are TRBV5-6 and TRBJ2-7; D unresolved. V dropped 5 bases and J dropped 3 bases, with 9 bases sitting between them. The CDR3 is 12 amino acids. The V gene's germline CDR1 is SGHDT and CDR2 YYEEEE. The CDR3 nucleotides are TGTGCCAGCAGTCACAGAGACTACGAGCAGTACTTC. It specifies CASSHRDYEQYF.

The chain uses TRBV9 and TRBJ2-7; 9 bases agree with TRBD1. Trimming at V came to 3 bases and at J to 6 bases, leaving 13 bases not matched to a gene. The CDR3 extends over 16 amino acids. Per germline, CDR1 SGDLS and CDR2 YYNGEE. The CDR3 nucleotides read TGTGCCAGCAGCGCGAATCCCGGGACAGGGAGAGGCGAGCAGTACTTC. Its translation is CASSANPGTGRGEQYF. Variable domain in full (rest from reference TRBV9 and TRBJ2-7): DSGVTQTPKHLITATGQRVTLRCSPRSGDLSVYWYQQSLDQGLQFLIQYYNGEERAKGNILERFSAQQFPDLHSELNLSSLELGDSALYFCASSANPGTGRGEQYFGPGTRLTVT.

The genes are TRBV18 and TRBJ2-6; 7 bases are shared with TRBD1. Germline lookup yields CDR1 KGHSH and CDR2 LQKENI. The CDR3 is 18 residues long. The V segment lost 4 bases and the J segment 2 bases; nucleotides outside the gene matches: 11. As DNA, the CDR3 is TGTGCCAGCTCACTAGATTATGCAGGGACAGCTGGGGCCAACGTCCTGACTTTC. Translating it yields CASSLDYAGTAGANVLTF.

This clone appeared once. The chain has TRBV18 and TRBJ1-5, with D tentatively TRBD1 (5 bases). There are 17 residues in the CDR3. Germline lookup yields CDR1 KGHSH and CDR2 LQKENI. V was clipped by 3 bases and J by 2 bases, with 17 bases between them. The chain's CDR3 is CASSPFKAGLGNQPQHF. The CDR3 DNA follows: TGTGCCAGCTCACCCTTTAAAGCAGGGTTAGGCAATCAGCCCCAGCATTTT.

The chain links TRBV5-1 to TRBJ2-1; no definite D call. The CDR3 consists of 14 residues. Germline V gives CDR1 SGHRS, CDR2 YFSETQ. V dropped 4 bases and J dropped 9 bases, with 17 bases sitting between them. Here the CDR3 reads CASSTSQPIPEQFF. As DNA, the CDR3 is TGCGCCAGCAGCACTTCACAGCCCATCCCTGAGCAGTTCTTC.

The chain carries TRBV7-5 and TRBJ2-7; the D segment call TRBD1 is taken from the table without a DNA check. TRBV7-5 constitutes a pseudogene. This CDR3 has 14 amino acids. CDR3 region: CAPSLEDSLYEQYF. In DNA form, the CDR3 reads TGTGCCCCAAGCTTAGAGGACAGCTTATACGAGCAGTACTTC.